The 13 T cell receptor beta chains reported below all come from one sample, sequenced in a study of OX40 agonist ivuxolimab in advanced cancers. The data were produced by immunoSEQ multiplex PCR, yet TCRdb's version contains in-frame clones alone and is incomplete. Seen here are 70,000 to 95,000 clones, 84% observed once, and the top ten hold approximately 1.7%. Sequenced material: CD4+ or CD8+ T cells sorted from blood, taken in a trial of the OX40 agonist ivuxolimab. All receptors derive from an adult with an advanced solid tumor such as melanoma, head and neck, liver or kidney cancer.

In DNA form, the CDR3 reads TGTGCCAGCGCCTTCGGTCGGGGGGCGAGAAACACCATATATTTT. Protein product: CASAFGRGARNTIYF. J is TRBJ1-3 and V is TRBV6-5; D possibly corresponds to TRBD1 (6 bases). The CDR3 is made up of 15 amino acids. V lost 8 bases and J lost 5, with 19 bases in between. Germline V lookup: CDR1 MNHEY, CDR2 SVGAGI.

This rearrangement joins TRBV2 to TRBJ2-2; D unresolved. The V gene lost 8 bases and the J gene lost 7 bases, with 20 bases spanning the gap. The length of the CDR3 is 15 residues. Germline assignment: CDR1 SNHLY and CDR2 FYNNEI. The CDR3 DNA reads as TGTGCCAGCTCCCCGGGCCCATTCACTATCGGGGAGCTGTTTTTT. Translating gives CASSPGPFTIGELFF.

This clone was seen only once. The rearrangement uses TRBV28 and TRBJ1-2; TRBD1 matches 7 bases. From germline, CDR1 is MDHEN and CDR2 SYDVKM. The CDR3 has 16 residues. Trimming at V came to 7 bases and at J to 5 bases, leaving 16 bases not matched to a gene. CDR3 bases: TGTGCCAGCACCCCCCCAGGGGGGACGCTGGTTTATGGCTACACCTTC. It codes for CASTPPGGTLVYGYTF.

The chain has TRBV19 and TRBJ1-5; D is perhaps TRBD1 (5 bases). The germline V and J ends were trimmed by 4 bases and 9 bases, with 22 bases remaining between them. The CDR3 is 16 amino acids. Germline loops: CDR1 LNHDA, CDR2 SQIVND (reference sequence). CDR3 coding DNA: TGTGCCAGTAGTAACTGGGGAAGGGGACCTCTTGGGCCCCAGCATTTT. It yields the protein CASSNWGRGPLGPQHF.

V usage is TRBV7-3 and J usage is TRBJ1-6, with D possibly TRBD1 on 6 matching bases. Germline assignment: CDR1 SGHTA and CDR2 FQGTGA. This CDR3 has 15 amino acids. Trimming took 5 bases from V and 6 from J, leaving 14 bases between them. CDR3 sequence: CASSKAGDGNSPLHF. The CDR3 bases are TGTGCCAGCAGCAAGGCAGGGGATGGTAATTCACCCCTCCACTTT. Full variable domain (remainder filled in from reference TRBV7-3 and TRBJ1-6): GAGVSQTPSNKVTEKGKYVELRCDPISGHTALYWYRQSLGQGPEFLIYFQGTGAADDSGLPNDRFFAVRPEGSVSTLKIQRTERGDSAVYLCASSKAGDGNSPLHFGNGTRLTVT.

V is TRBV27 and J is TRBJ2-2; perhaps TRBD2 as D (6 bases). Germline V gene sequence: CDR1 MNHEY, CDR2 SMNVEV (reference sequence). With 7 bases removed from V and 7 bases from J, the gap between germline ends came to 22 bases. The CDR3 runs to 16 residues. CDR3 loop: CASKGGRFLLGGELFF. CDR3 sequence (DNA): TGTGCCAGCAAAGGAGGGAGATTTTTGCTTGGCGGGGAGCTGTTTTTT.

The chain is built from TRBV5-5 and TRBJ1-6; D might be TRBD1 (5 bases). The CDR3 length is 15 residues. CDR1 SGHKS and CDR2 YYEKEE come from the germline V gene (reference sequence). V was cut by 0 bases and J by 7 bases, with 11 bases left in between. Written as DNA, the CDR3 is TGTGCCAGCAGCTTGGTGAGGGGTAGCAATTCACCCCTCCACTTT. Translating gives CASSLVRGSNSPLHF.

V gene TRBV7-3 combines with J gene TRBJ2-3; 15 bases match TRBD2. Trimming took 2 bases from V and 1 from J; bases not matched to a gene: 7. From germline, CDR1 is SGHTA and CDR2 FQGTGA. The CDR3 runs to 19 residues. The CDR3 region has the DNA TGTGCCAGCAGCTTAGATGGACTAGCGGGGGGGACGGGCACAGATACGCAGTATTTT. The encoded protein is CASSLDGLAGGTGTDTQYF.

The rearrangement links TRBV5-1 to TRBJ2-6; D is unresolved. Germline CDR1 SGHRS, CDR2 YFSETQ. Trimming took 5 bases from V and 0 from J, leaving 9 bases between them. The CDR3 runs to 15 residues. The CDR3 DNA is TGCGCCAGCAGTCCTTACAACTCTGGGGCCAACGTCCTGACTTTC. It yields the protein CASSPYNSGANVLTF.

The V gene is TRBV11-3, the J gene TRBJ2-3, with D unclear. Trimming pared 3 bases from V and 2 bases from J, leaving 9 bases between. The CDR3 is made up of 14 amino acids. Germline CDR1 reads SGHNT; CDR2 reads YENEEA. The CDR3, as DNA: TGTGCCAGCAGCTTGAACAGCATCACAGATACGCAGTATTTT. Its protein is CASSLNSITDTQYF.

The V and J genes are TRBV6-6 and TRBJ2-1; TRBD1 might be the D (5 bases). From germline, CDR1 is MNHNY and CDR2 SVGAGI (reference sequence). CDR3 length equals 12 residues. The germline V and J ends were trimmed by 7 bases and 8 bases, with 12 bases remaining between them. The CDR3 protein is CASKSLGDEQFF. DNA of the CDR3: TGTGCCAGCAAATCTCTAGGGGATGAGCAGTTCTTC.

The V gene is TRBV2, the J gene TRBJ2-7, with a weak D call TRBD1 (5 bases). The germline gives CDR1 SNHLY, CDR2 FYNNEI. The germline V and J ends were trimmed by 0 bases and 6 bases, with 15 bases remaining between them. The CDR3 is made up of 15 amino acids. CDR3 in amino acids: CASSEARTGRGEQYF. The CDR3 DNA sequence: TGTGCCAGCAGTGAAGCGCGGACGGGTAGGGGCGAGCAGTACTTC.

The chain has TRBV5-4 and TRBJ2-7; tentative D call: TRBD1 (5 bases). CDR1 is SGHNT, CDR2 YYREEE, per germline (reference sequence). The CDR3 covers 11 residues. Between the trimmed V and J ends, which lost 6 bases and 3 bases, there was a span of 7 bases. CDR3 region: CASKGDYEQYF. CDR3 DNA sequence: TGTGCCAGCAAAGGGGACTACGAGCAGTACTTC.